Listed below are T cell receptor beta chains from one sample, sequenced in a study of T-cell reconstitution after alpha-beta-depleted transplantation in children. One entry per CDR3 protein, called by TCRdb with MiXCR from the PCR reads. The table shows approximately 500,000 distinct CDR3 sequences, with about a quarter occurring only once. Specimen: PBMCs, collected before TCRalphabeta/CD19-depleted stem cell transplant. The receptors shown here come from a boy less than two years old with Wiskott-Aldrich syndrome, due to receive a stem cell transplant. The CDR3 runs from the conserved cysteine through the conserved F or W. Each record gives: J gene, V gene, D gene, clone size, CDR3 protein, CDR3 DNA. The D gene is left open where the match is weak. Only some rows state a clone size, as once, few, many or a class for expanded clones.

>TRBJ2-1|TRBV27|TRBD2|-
CASSQLGSGRAGEQFF
TGTGCCAGCAGCCAACTCGGCAGCGGGAGGGCCGGTGAGCAGTTCTTC
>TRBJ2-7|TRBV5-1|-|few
CARPGSGTYEQYF
TGCGCCAGACCGGGCAGCGGCACCTACGAGCAGTACTTC
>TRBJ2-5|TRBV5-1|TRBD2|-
CASSIAGQETQYF
TGCGCCAGCAGCATAGCGGGGCAAGAGACCCAGTACTTC
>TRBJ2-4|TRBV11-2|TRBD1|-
CASSPDRGAPLAKNIQYF
TGTGCCAGCAGCCCGGACAGGGGCGCCCCTTTAGCCAAAAACATTCAGTACTTC
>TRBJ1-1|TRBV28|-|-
CASTRNTEAFF
TGTGCCAGCACGCGGAACACTGAAGCTTTCTTT
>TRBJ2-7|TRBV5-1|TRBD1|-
CASSWTGTGTYEQYF
TGCGCCAGCAGCTGGACCGGGACAGGGACCTACGAGCAGTACTTC
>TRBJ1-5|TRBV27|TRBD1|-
CASSSSGTGYSNQPQHF
TGTGCCAGCAGTTCCTCCGGGACAGGGTATAGCAATCAGCCCCAGCATTTT
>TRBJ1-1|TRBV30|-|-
CAWNLRQVLNTEAFF
TGTGCCTGGAACCTACGACAGGTATTGAACACTGAAGCTTTCTTT
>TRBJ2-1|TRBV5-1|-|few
CASSLDSGGYNEQFF
TGCGCCAGCAGCTTGGACAGCGGAGGCTACAATGAGCAGTTCTTC
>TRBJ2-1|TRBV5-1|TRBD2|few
CASSLRDWGGNEQFF
TGCGCCAGCAGCTTACGGGACTGGGGGGGCAATGAGCAGTTCTTC
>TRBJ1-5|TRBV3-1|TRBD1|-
CASSLGTGADQPQHF
TGTGCCAGCAGCCTCGGGACAGGGGCTGATCAGCCCCAGCATTTT
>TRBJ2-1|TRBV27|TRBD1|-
CASRGRQGVSPYNEQFF
TGTGCCAGCAGGGGGAGACAGGGCGTTTCTCCTTACAATGAGCAGTTCTTC
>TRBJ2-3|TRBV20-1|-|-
CSAQILPRTQYF
TGCAGTGCCCAGATACTACCCCGTACGCAGTATTTT
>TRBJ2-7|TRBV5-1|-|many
CASSGQLPSYEQYF
TGCGCCAGCAGCGGACAGCTTCCTTCCTACGAGCAGTACTTC
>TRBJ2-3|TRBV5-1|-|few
CASKASFTDTQYF
TGCGCCAGCAAGGCTAGCTTCACAGATACGCAGTATTTT
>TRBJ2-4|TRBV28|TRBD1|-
CASSLTGNRNIQYF
TGTGCCAGCAGTTTGACAGGGAACCGAAACATTCAGTACTTC
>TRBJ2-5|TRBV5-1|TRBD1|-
CASSFGQGAKETQYF
TGCGCCAGCAGCTTCGGACAGGGGGCTAAAGAGACCCAGTACTTC
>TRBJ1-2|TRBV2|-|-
CASSPGHGFDYGYTF
TGTGCCAGCAGTCCGGGACACGGCTTCGACTATGGCTACACCTTC
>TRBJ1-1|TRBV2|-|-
CASSENIGRAFF
TGTGCCAGCAGTGAAAACATCGGAAGAGCTTTCTTT
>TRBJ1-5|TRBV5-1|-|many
CASSSEGDQPQHF
TGCGCCAGCAGCTCGGAGGGGGATCAGCCCCAGCATTTT
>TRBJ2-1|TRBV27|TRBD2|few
CASSHPGLGVEQFF
TGTGCCAGCAGTCACCCGGGACTAGGGGTTGAGCAGTTCTTC
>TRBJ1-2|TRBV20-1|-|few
CSASAGYSDYGYTF
TGCAGTGCTAGTGCCGGTTATTCCGACTATGGCTACACCTTC
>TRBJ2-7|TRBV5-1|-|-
CASSLAGGELYEQYF
TGCGCCAGCAGCTTGGCCGGCGGTGAACTTTACGAGCAGTACTTC
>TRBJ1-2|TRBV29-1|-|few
CSVERAANYGYTF
TGCAGCGTTGAGAGGGCCGCTAACTATGGCTACACCTTC
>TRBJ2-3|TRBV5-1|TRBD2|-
CASSFGTSGTGTDTQYF
TGCGCCAGCAGCTTCGGGACTAGCGGGACCGGCACAGATACGCAGTATTTT
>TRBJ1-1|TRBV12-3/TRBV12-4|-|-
CASSWWSTEAFF
TGTGCCAGCAGTTGGTGGAGCACTGAAGCTTTCTTT
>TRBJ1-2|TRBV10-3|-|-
CAISELDGLYTF
TGTGCCATCAGTGAGTTAGACGGACTCTACACCTTC
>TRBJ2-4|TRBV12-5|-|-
CASGLAGPMGNIQYF
TGTGCTAGTGGTTTGGCGGGGCCGATGGGAAACATTCAGTACTTC
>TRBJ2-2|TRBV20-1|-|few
CSAASPGGGELFF
TGCAGTGCTGCCAGCCCCGGGGGCGGGGAGCTGTTTTTT